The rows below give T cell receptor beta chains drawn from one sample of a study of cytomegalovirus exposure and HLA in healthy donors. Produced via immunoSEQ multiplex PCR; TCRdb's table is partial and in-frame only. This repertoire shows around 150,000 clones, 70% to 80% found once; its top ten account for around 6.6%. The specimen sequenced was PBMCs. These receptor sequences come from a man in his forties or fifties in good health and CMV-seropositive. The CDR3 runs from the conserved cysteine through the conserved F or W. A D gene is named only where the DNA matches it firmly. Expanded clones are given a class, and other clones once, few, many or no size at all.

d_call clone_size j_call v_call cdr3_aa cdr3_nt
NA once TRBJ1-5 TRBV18 CASSHRQVPLGQPQHF TGTGCCAGCTCACACCGACAGGTACCCCTTGGTCAGCCCCAGCATTTT
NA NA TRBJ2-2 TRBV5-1 CASGLQGITGELFF TGCGCCAGCGGCCTACAGGGTATCACCGGGGAGCTGTTTTTT
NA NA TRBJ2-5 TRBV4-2 CASSQDSDSQETQYF TGTGCCAGCAGCCAAGATAGCGACTCCCAAGAGACCCAGTACTTC
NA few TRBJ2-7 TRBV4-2 CASSQDVIAASYEQYF TGTGCCAGCAGCCAAGATGTAATAGCGGCCTCCTACGAGCAGTACTTC
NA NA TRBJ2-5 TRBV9 CASSKGQETQYF TGTGCCAGCAGTAAGGGGCAAGAGACCCAGTACTTC
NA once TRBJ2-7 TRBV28 CASSSSDVASYEQYF TGTGCCAGTTCTAGCTCGGACGTAGCCTCCTACGAGCAGTACTTC
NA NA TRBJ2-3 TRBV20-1 CSARSRDTQYF TGCAGTGCTAGAAGCCGAGATACGCAGTATTTT
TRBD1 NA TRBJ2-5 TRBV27 CASSLYRGGKETQYF TGTGCCAGCAGTTTATACAGGGGCGGAAAAGAGACCCAGTACTTC
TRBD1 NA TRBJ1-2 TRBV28 CASTEGTGGAGGYTF TGTGCCAGCACCGAAGGAACAGGGGGCGCTGGGGGCTACACCTTC
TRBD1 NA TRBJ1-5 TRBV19 CASSPTGLQPQHF TGTGCCAGTAGTCCGACAGGGTTACAGCCCCAGCATTTT
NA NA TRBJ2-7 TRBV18 CASSPTVSSYEQYF TGTGCCAGCTCACCAACAGTGAGCTCCTACGAGCAGTACTTC
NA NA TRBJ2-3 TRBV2 CASSPLPDTQYF TGTGCCAGCAGTCCTCTACCAGATACGCAGTATTTT
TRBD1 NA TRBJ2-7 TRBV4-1 CASSHMMGQGSSYEQYF TGCGCCAGCAGCCACATGATGGGACAGGGTAGCTCCTACGAGCAGTACTTC
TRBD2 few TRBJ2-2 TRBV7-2 CASSLGLAGAGELFF TGTGCCAGCAGCTTAGGACTAGCGGGAGCGGGGGAGCTGTTTTTT
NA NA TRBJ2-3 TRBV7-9 CASSPLMTSTDTQYF TGTGCCAGCAGCCCGCTGATGACTAGCACAGATACGCAGTATTTT
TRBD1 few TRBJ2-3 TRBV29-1 CSVRQGADTQYF TGCAGCGTCCGACAGGGGGCAGATACGCAGTATTTT
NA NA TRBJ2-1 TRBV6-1 CASARSEGSYNEQFF TGTGCCAGCGCCCGATCCGAGGGTTCCTACAATGAGCAGTTCTTC
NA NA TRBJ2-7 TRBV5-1 CASSLDQGRGEQYF TGCGCCAGCAGCTTGGATCAGGGTAGGGGCGAGCAGTACTTC
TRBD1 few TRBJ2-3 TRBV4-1 CASSHQRGRGTDTQYF TGCGCCAGCAGCCACCAAAGGGGGCGCGGGACAGATACGCAGTATTTT
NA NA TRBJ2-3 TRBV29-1 CSVGGRNRVTDTQYF TGCAGCGTTGGTGGCCGGAACAGGGTCACAGATACGCAGTATTTT
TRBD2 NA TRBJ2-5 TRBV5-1 CASSLLTSGAETQYF TGCGCCAGCAGCCTCTTGACTAGCGGGGCGGAGACCCAGTACTTC
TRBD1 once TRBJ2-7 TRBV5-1 CASSLAGQGYEQYF TGCGCCAGCAGCTTGGCTGGACAGGGGTACGAGCAGTACTTC
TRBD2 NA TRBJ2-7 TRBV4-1 CASSQEMSSATSGSETYEQYF TGCGCCAGCAGCCAAGAAATGTCGTCGGCTACTAGCGGGAGCGAGACCTACGAGCAGTACTTC
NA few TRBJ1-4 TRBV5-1 CASSFSGHSNEKLFF TGCGCCAGCAGCTTCTCGGGACACAGTAATGAAAAACTGTTTTTT
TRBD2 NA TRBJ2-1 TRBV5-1 CASSLSSGAYNEQFF TGCGCCAGCAGCTTGAGTAGCGGGGCATACAATGAGCAGTTCTTC
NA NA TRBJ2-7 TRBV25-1 CASSETYEQYF TGTGCCAGCAGTGAAACGTACGAGCAGTACTTC
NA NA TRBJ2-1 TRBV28 CASTTYNEQFF TGTGCCAGCACCACCTACAATGAGCAGTTCTTC